These 27 T cell receptor beta chains share one sample of origin, sequenced in a study of cytomegalovirus exposure and HLA in healthy donors. Profiled with immunoSEQ multiplex PCR; TCRdb holds only in-frame clones, not every one. The profile shows some 100,000 clones, around nine tenths of them singletons. Input material: PBMCs. These receptors were taken from a man between 18 and 29 years old in good health and CMV-seropositive.

In the case of this clone: Relative to the germline gene, one junction end is altered; a read error may explain this. This rearrangement joins TRBV7-7 to TRBJ2-1, with 7 bases fitting TRBD1. The CDR3 extends over 13 amino acids. CDR1 is SSHAT, CDR2 FNYEAQ, per germline (reference sequence). CDR3 in amino acids: CASSRDSYNEQFF. CDR3 bases: TGTGCTAGCAGCCGGGACAGTTACAATGAGCAGTTCTTC.

In its sample, this clone was seen many times. J is TRBJ1-5 and V is TRBV10-3, with a tentative D call TRBD1 (6 bases). Germline-derived CDR1 and CDR2 are ENHRY and SYGVKD. The V end was cut by 8 bases, the J end by 4 bases, with 9 bases between. CDR3 length equals 12 residues. The CDR3 coding sequence is TGTGCCATCGGGACAATTAATCAGCCCCAGCATTTT. Protein product: CAIGTINQPQHF.

The chain has TRBV14 and TRBJ1-2, with 8 bases fitting TRBD1. With V trimmed by 0 bases and J by 1 base, 7 bases remained unmatched. Germline V gene data show CDR1 as SGHDN and CDR2 as FVKESK. CDR3 length: 17 amino acids. CDR3 in amino acids: CASSQDRGQEGNYGYTF. DNA for the CDR3: TGTGCCAGCAGCCAAGATAGGGGACAGGAGGGTAACTATGGCTACACCTTC.

This clone was counted a few times. The chain couples TRBV7-2 to TRBJ2-7, with 8 bases identical to TRBD1. The CDR3 contains 15 residues. The V gene's germline CDR1 is SGHTA and CDR2 FQGNSA. The V segment lost 1 base and the J segment 2 bases; nucleotides outside the gene matches: 4. As DNA, the CDR3 is TGTGCCAGCAGCTTAGGGACAGGGCAAACCTACGAGCAGTACTTC. Translation gives CASSLGTGQTYEQYF.

The chain joins TRBV5-6 to TRBJ2-7; 7 bases align to TRBD2. V was pared by 1 base and J by 5 bases, with 6 bases of the junction left unmatched. The CDR3 loop spans 14 amino acids. Germline V gene data show CDR1 as SGHDT and CDR2 as YYEEEE. CDR3 region: CASSLLAGGNEQYF. CDR3 coding DNA: TGTGCCAGCAGCTTGCTGGCCGGGGGGAACGAGCAGTACTTC.

V is TRBV10-3 and J is TRBJ2-2; the D gene is possibly TRBD2 (7 bases). Germline CDR1 is ENHRY and CDR2 is SYGVKD. V lost 3 bases to trimming and J lost 5 bases, with 13 bases between them. The CDR3 contains 15 residues. The CDR3 region is CAISERGAPTGELFF. In nucleotides, the CDR3 is TGTGCCATCAGTGAACGGGGGGCCCCTACCGGGGAGCTGTTTTTT.

The chain recombines TRBV4-1 with TRBJ2-5; TRBD1 might be the D (5 bases). Germline assignment: CDR1 MGHRA and CDR2 YSYEKL. V was trimmed by 4 bases and J by 1 base, leaving 7 bases between them. The CDR3 covers 13 residues. The CDR3 sequence is CASSLGVQETQYF. The DNA of the CDR3 is TGCGCCAGCAGCCTAGGGGTCCAAGAGACCCAGTACTTC.

This chain joins TRBV5-1 and TRBJ2-7; D gene unclear. This CDR3 region has 14 residues. V was pared by 0 bases and J by 1 base, with 8 bases between. Germline assignment: CDR1 SGHRS and CDR2 YFSETQ. This CDR3 reads CASSLVSGSYEQYF. In DNA form, the CDR3 reads TGCGCCAGCAGCTTGGTTTCGGGTTCCTACGAGCAGTACTTC.

This clone has a handful of counts. The rearrangement uses TRBV2 and TRBJ1-5; D possibly corresponds to TRBD1 (5 bases). V gave up 3 bases and J gave up 2 bases, with 11 bases separating them. From germline, CDR1 is SNHLY and CDR2 FYNNEI. The CDR3 extends over 15 amino acids. Written as DNA, the CDR3 is TGTGCCAGCAGTGAGCGCCAGGGTCGCAATCAGCCCCAGCATTTT. It codes for CASSERQGRNQPQHF.

The chain employs TRBV7-2 and TRBJ2-5; 9 bases are a match to TRBD1. CDR1 SGHTA and CDR2 FQGNSA come from the germline V gene. V shed 1 base, J shed 2 bases, and the junction held 2 bases outside the gene matches. CDR3 size: 15 residues. The CDR3 here is CASSLGGTGQETQYF. The CDR3 DNA reads TGTGCCAGCAGCTTAGGGGGGACAGGGCAAGAGACCCAGTACTTC.

V is TRBV5-1 and J is TRBJ1-2, with 9 bases that match TRBD1. The germline gives CDR1 SGHRS, CDR2 YFSETQ. J was trimmed by 1 base and V by 0 bases; bases with no gene match: 1. The CDR3 extends over 15 amino acids. In DNA form, the CDR3 reads TGCGCCAGCAGCTTGGACAGGGGGCTTAACTATGGCTACACCTTC. It encodes CASSLDRGLNYGYTF.

This clone came up a few times. V is TRBV7-2 and J is TRBJ1-5; D perhaps matches TRBD1 (5 bases). V was cut by 5 bases and J by 5 bases, with 10 bases left in between. The CDR3 is 13 residues long. Germline V gene sequence: CDR1 SGHTA, CDR2 FQGNSA. CDR3 amino acids: CASSPGKDQPQHF. The CDR3 DNA reads as TGTGCCAGCAGCCCAGGGAAGGATCAGCCCCAGCATTTT.

The chain employs TRBV27 and TRBJ2-1; 14 bases map to TRBD2. The CDR3 has 17 amino acids. The J segment lost 5 bases and the V segment lost 4 bases, leaving 7 bases of the junction unmatched. Germline V lookup: CDR1 MNHEY, CDR2 SMNVEV (reference sequence). CDR3: CASSSGLAGGEHNEQFF. The CDR3 nucleotides are TGTGCCAGCAGTTCAGGACTAGCGGGGGGTGAACACAATGAGCAGTTCTTC.

The rearrangement links TRBV11-2 to TRBJ2-7, with a possible D match to TRBD2 (5 bases). V was clipped by 5 bases and J by 7 bases, with 15 bases between them. The CDR3 is 13 residues long. Germline V lookup: CDR1 SGHAT, CDR2 FQNNGV. DNA for the CDR3: TGTGCCAGCAGCGAGGGAGTTTTAGTGGAGCAGTACTTC. Its translation: CASSEGVLVEQYF.

The chain carries TRBV10-1 and TRBJ2-2; possible D gene TRBD1, 6 bases. V was cut by 2 bases and J by 1 base, with 11 bases left in between. The CDR3 length is 16 residues. From germline, CDR1 is WNHNN and CDR2 SYGVQD (reference sequence). The CDR3 loop is CASSEKGTQNTGELFF. The CDR3 bases are TGCGCCAGCAGTGAGAAGGGGACACAGAACACCGGGGAGCTGTTTTTT.

The chain couples TRBV6-1 to TRBJ1-2; no clear D gene. The CDR3 is made up of 13 amino acids. Germline V CDR1 and CDR2: MNHNS, SASEGT. Trimming took off 2 bases at V and 2 bases at J, with 6 bases between the two ends. The chain's CDR3 is CASSESVNYGYTF. In DNA, the CDR3 is TGTGCCAGCAGTGAATCGGTAAACTATGGCTACACCTTC.

The chain has TRBV18 and TRBJ2-3; 8 bases fit TRBD1. With V trimmed by 5 bases and J by 6 bases, 7 bases remained unmatched. Germline V lookup: CDR1 KGHSH, CDR2 LQKENI. This CDR3 comprises 14 residues. This CDR3 is CASSSQGASDTQYF. CDR3 nucleotides: TGTGCCAGCTCATCCCAGGGGGCCTCGGATACGCAGTATTTT.

V usage is TRBV4-1 and J usage is TRBJ1-1; 10 positions agree with TRBD1. J gave up 11 bases and V 1 base, and 4 bases lay outside the gene matches. The V gene's germline CDR1 is MGHRA and CDR2 YSYEKL. CDR3 length: 13 residues. The CDR3 region is CASSQGQGAFAFF. The CDR3 DNA sequence: TGCGCCAGCAGCCAAGGACAGGGGGCATTTGCTTTCTTT.

This chain uses TRBV19 with TRBJ2-5; a weak D match, TRBD2 (7 bases). Germline-derived CDR1 and CDR2 are LNHDA and SQIVND (reference sequence). The V and J ends lost 4 bases and 5 bases respectively, with 14 bases between them. This CDR3 is built from 14 residues. Here the CDR3 reads CASSTRGGRETQYF. The CDR3 DNA follows: TGTGCCAGTAGTACGAGGGGGGGCCGGGAGACCCAGTACTTC.

This clone was counted once. The V gene is TRBV5-1, the J gene TRBJ1-1; D might be TRBD1 (5 bases). The V gene lost 3 bases and the J gene lost 4 bases, with 13 bases spanning the gap. CDR1 is SGHRS and CDR2 is YFSETQ in the germline V gene. CDR3 length equals 14 residues. The CDR3 bases are TGCGCCAGCAGCTCTCAGGGTATGGGCACTGAAGCTTTCTTT. Amino acid sequence: CASSSQGMGTEAFF. The whole variable domain, filled in from reference TRBV5-1 and TRBJ1-1, reads KAGVTQTPRYLIKTRGQQVTLSCSPISGHRSVSWYQQTPGQGLQFLFEYFSETQRNKGNFPGRFSGRQFSNSRSEMNVSTLELGDSALYLCASSSQGMGTEAFFGQGTRLTVV.

The chain uses TRBV11-2 and TRBJ2-5, with D maybe TRBD1 (6 bases). The CDR3 runs to 17 residues. Germline V gene data show CDR1 as SGHAT and CDR2 as FQNNGV. V lost 1 base, J lost 1 base, and 16 bases lay in between. For the CDR3, the DNA is TGTGCCAGCAGCTTAGGCAGACTTAACAGGGCCCAAGAGACCCAGTACTTC. This translates into CASSLGRLNRAQETQYF.

J is TRBJ1-1 and V is TRBV28, with TRBD1 matching 8 bases. The V segment lost 6 bases and the J segment 6 bases; nucleotides outside the gene matches: 6. The CDR3 sequence is 13 residues long. Germline V lookup: CDR1 MDHEN, CDR2 SYDVKM. The CDR3 region is CASSPGTGPEAFF. CDR3 nucleotides: TGTGCCAGCAGCCCTGGGACAGGCCCTGAAGCTTTCTTT.

The chain uses TRBV10-3 and TRBJ1-2; TRBD1 matches 7 bases. J lost 2 bases, V lost 6 bases, and 15 bases had no gene match. The germline V gene encodes CDR1 ENHRY and CDR2 SYGVKD. The CDR3 spans 17 residues. The DNA for the CDR3 is TGTGCCATCAGACACACTGTCGCCGGGACAGCCAACTATGGCTACACCTTC. Translated: CAIRHTVAGTANYGYTF.

This chain links TRBV15 with TRBJ2-7, with 8 bases fitting TRBD2. Germline V gene data show CDR1 as LNHNV and CDR2 as YYDKDF (reference sequence). Trimming at V came to 5 bases and at J to 7 bases, leaving 1 base not matched to a gene. The CDR3 length is 11 residues. The CDR3 DNA reads TGTGCCACCAGCCGGGGGGGAGAGCAGTACTTC. Translation: CATSRGGEQYF. Combining the CDR3 with reference TRBV15 and TRBJ2-7 gives the whole variable domain DAMVIQNPRYQVTQFGKPVTLSCSQTLNHNVMYWYQQKSSQAPKLLFHYYDKDFNNEADTPDNFQSRRPNTSFCFLDIRSPGLGDTAMYLCATSRGGEQYFGPGTRLTVT.

This chain links TRBV11-2 with TRBJ1-4, with 9 bases matching TRBD1. With 4 bases clipped from V and 3 bases from J, the junction kept 3 bases outside the gene matches. CDR3 length: 15 amino acids. CDR1 and CDR2 (germline): SGHAT, FQNNGV. CDR3 in amino acids: CASSYRDRANEKLFF. In DNA, the CDR3 is TGTGCCAGCAGCTACCGGGACAGGGCTAATGAAAAACTGTTTTTT.

This chain connects TRBV11-2 to TRBJ2-5; unclear D gene. CDR1 and CDR2 from the germline V gene are SGHAT and FQNNGV. The CDR3 runs 15 residues. Between the trimmed V and J ends, which lost 2 bases and 0 bases, there was a span of 10 bases. As DNA, the CDR3 is TGTGCCAGCAGCTTACCGTACCAGTACCAAGAGACCCAGTACTTC. It yields the protein CASSLPYQYQETQYF.

The CDR3 bases are TGCGCCAGCAGCCAAGATCCCCAAACAGGGTACGGCTACACCTTC. Translation gives CASSQDPQTGYGYTF. The chain is built from TRBV4-3 and TRBJ1-2, with a weak D call TRBD1 (6 bases). CDR1 LGHNA and CDR2 YSLEER come from the germline V gene. The CDR3 is 15 residues long. V was shortened by 0 bases and J by 8 bases, with 16 bases between the two germline ends.